This entry is about one T cell receptor (beta chain). What it binds is unknown. These data are taken from a study of CD8 T cells in ankylosing spondylitis. Findings and limits, study-wide: Some motif variants had been reported before (in reactive arthritis synovial fluid and blood). What appeared characteristic of ankylosing spondylitis blood was a TCR beta motif of fewer than ten highly homologous variants. Clones tied to disease were said to be significantly enriched in matched ankylosing spondylitis synovial fluid. Disease-linked clones bore a CD8+ phenotype, appearing relatively rarely in peripheral blood.

CDR1 is SGHTA and CDR2 is FQGNSA in the germline V gene. Trimming removed 5 bases from V and 8 bases from J; junction bases left unmatched: 5. The CDR3 is 13 amino acids. Making the TCR beta libraries involved quantitative 5'-RACE with molecular barcodes. TCRdb independently ran MiXCR on the 5' RACE reads; one entry per CDR3 protein. Of over 200,000 distinct CDR3 sequences in the sample, approximately 16% were seen once. The chain is built from TRBV7-2 and TRBJ2-1; 8 bases map to TRBD1. Sequencing used blood, either unsorted or a sorted T cell fraction (not recorded which). The TCR sequence derives from a male donor with ankylosing spondylitis. This CDR3 reads CASSPSGGYEQFF. The DNA for the CDR3 is TGTGCCAGCAGCCCCTCAGGGGGCTATGAGCAGTTCTTC.